One sample yielded the 15 T cell receptor beta chains listed below, sequenced in a study of Graves' ophthalmopathy and Graves' hyperthyroidism. For repertoire sequencing, the TCR beta CDR3 regions were amplified from RNA transcripts. The first-round RT-PCR employed HTBI primers together with the Qiagen OneStep RT-PCR kit. A multiplex PCR was then performed as the second round. TCRdb re-derived calls from the multiplex PCR reads in MiXCR, one entry per CDR3 protein. The data hold about 380,000 distinct CDR3 sequences, with roughly 14% observed a single time. The source material was peripheral blood. The receptors come from a woman aged 18-29 years with stable Graves' hyperthyroidism.

The chain couples TRBV28 to TRBJ1-2; a weak D match, TRBD1 (6 bases). Germline lookup yields CDR1 MDHEN and CDR2 SYDVKM. This CDR3 is built from 14 residues. V lost 2 bases and J lost 8, with 15 bases in between. As DNA, the CDR3 is TGTGCCAGCAGTTTAGAGGGGGGACCTCGAGGCTACACCTTC. Translating it yields CASSLEGGPRGYTF.

This clonotype came up many times. V gene TRBV6-1 combines with J gene TRBJ2-5, with 7 bases fitting TRBD2. The CDR3 covers 13 residues. CDR1 MNHNS and CDR2 SASEGT come from the germline V gene. With 3 bases clipped from V and 4 bases from J, the junction kept 2 bases outside the gene matches. CDR3 nucleotide sequence: TGTGCCAGCAGTGATTCGGGGGGAGAGACCCAGTACTTC. Protein: CASSDSGGETQYF.

This clonotype occurred many times. The chain uses TRBV7-8 and TRBJ1-1, with D hard to call. Germline-derived CDR1 and CDR2 are SGHVS and FQNEAQ. Trimming removed 0 bases at V and 11 bases at J, with 13 bases between. The CDR3 runs 13 residues. The CDR3 DNA is TGTGCCAGCAGCTTAGCGCGGCCAGGCGGTGCTTTCTTT. This encodes CASSLARPGGAFF. The entire variable domain, with the rest obtained from reference TRBV7-8 and TRBJ1-1, is as follows: GAGVSQSPRYKVAKRGQDVALRCDPISGHVSLFWYQQALGQGPEFLTYFQNEAQLDKSGLPSDRFFAERPEGSVSTLKIQRTQQEDSAVYLCASSLARPGGAFFGQGTRLTVV.

This clonotype was counted many times. The gene calls are TRBV6-5 and TRBJ2-7; the D gene is possibly TRBD1 (6 bases). Germline CDR1 and CDR2: MNHEY and SVGAGI. The CDR3 is made up of 14 amino acids. The V and J ends lost 2 bases and 6 bases respectively, with 14 bases between them. The CDR3 nucleotides read TGTGCCAGCAGTTACATCCGGGACAACGGCGAGCAGTACTTC. This translates into CASSYIRDNGEQYF.

This clonotype was counted many times. V gene TRBV7-8 combines with J gene TRBJ1-1; no clear D. The V gene's germline CDR1 is SGHVS and CDR2 FQNEAQ. The CDR3 has 14 residues. The ends were cut back, 1 base at V and 11 bases at J, with 17 bases in the middle. CDR3 region: CASSLGQLQVEAFF. In DNA form, the CDR3 reads TGTGCCAGCAGCTTAGGGCAGCTCCAAGTTGAGGCTTTCTTT. Together with reference TRBV7-8 and TRBJ1-1, the CDR3 gives the full variable domain: GAGVSQSPRYKVAKRGQDVALRCDPISGHVSLFWYQQALGQGPEFLTYFQNEAQLDKSGLPSDRFFAERPEGSVSTLKIQRTQQEDSAVYLCASSLGQLQVEAFFGQGTRLTVV.

This clonotype showed up many times. V gene TRBV4-1 combines with J gene TRBJ2-7; 9 bases are shared with TRBD2. Trimming removed 1 base from V and 4 bases from J; junction bases left unmatched: 5. Germline CDR1 and CDR2: MGHRA and YSYEKL. This CDR3 contains 15 residues. The CDR3 bases are TGCGCCAGCAGCCAAGTCATAGCGGGGGTATACGAGCAGTACTTC. Amino acids: CASSQVIAGVYEQYF.

This clonotype was detected many times. The chain has TRBV7-9 and TRBJ1-2; possible D gene TRBD1, 5 bases. Trimming stripped 5 bases from V and 7 bases from J, with 17 bases between. The CDR3 runs 14 residues. The germline gives CDR1 SEHNR, CDR2 FQNEAQ (reference sequence). CDR3 DNA sequence: TGTGCCAGCAGCCCACAGGACGATGGGAGTGGCTACACCTTC. It encodes CASSPQDDGSGYTF.

The table lists this clonotype with a few counts. The CDR3 DNA is TGTGCCAGCAGCCAGGACCCCGGGGGAAATCAGCCCCAGCATTTT. This translates into CASSQDPGGNQPQHF. The chain combines TRBV11-3 with TRBJ1-5; tentatively, D is TRBD1 (5 bases). This CDR3 has 15 amino acids. The germline CDR1 and CDR2 sequences are SGHNT and YENEEA. Trimming pared 5 bases from V and 4 bases from J, leaving 15 bases between.

Turning to this clonotype: A much more abundant neighbour one base away suggests this may be a read error. The CDR3 sequence: CAISHRTGLKDGYTF. CDR3 DNA: TGCGCCATCAGCCATAGGACAGGGCTTAAAGATGGCTACACCTTC. The rearrangement joins TRBV4-1 to TRBJ1-2; 8 bases agree with TRBD1. Per the germline V gene, CDR1 is MGHRA and CDR2 is YSYEKL. The CDR3 spans 15 residues.

The table lists this clonotype with a few counts. The chain recombines TRBV5-1 with TRBJ2-7; 7 nucleotides agree with TRBD1. The length of the CDR3 is 18 residues. The germline CDR1 and CDR2 sequences are SGHRS and YFSETQ. Unmatched junction bases numbered 17, after V lost 4 bases and J lost 1 base. The CDR3 here is CASSNGDSITAYSYEQYF. The CDR3 DNA reads as TGCGCCAGCAGCAACGGGGACAGCATCACTGCATATTCCTACGAGCAGTACTTC.

There are a few counts of this clonotype. The chain uses TRBV3-1 and TRBJ2-7, with D hard to call. CDR3 length: 12 residues. In germline, CDR1 is LGHDT, CDR2 YNNKEL (reference sequence). Trimming pared 2 bases from V and 7 bases from J, leaving 9 bases between. The CDR3, as DNA: TGTGCCAGCAGCCAAAGACACGCGGAGCAGTACTTC. Translated: CASSQRHAEQYF.

This clonotype was recorded many times. The chain uses TRBV5-1 and TRBJ1-2; a weak D match, TRBD1 (6 bases). Germline CDR1 is SGHRS and CDR2 is YFSETQ. V gave up 6 bases and J gave up 6 bases, with 15 bases separating them. CDR3 length: 13 residues. In DNA form, the CDR3 reads TGCGCCAGCACTCTGCGGGGGGCGCATGGCTACACCTTC. It codes for CASTLRGAHGYTF. Together with reference TRBV5-1 and TRBJ1-2, the CDR3 gives the full variable domain: KAGVTQTPRYLIKTRGQQVTLSCSPISGHRSVSWYQQTPGQGLQFLFEYFSETQRNKGNFPGRFSGRQFSNSRSEMNVSTLELGDSALYLCASTLRGAHGYTFGSGTRLTVV.

In this sample, this clonotype turned up many times. This rearrangement joins TRBV7-2 to TRBJ1-1, with TRBD1 as a possible D gene (6 bases). Trimming pared 5 bases from V and 7 bases from J, leaving 11 bases between. Germline-derived CDR1 and CDR2 are SGHTA and FQGNSA. This CDR3 is 12 amino acids long. The DNA for the CDR3 is TGTGCCAGCAGCCTTCAGGGGTTTGAAGCTTTCTTT. Translating it yields CASSLQGFEAFF.

This clonotype was counted ten times or more. V and J are TRBV6-1 and TRBJ2-7, with TRBD2 matching 8 bases. The CDR3 runs 14 residues. Unmatched junction bases numbered 5, after V lost 5 bases and J lost 2 bases. Per the germline V gene, CDR1 is MNHNS and CDR2 is SASEGT. CDR3 sequence reads: CASSRGGTTYEQYF. The CDR3 region has the DNA TGTGCCAGCAGTCGGGGGGGTACTACCTACGAGCAGTACTTC.

This clonotype occurred many times. The V and J genes are TRBV24-1 and TRBJ2-7, with D possibly TRBD2 on 5 matching bases. Germline assignment: CDR1 KGHDR and CDR2 SFDVKD. The V gene lost 6 bases and the J gene lost 8 bases, with 10 bases spanning the gap. This CDR3 is built from 11 residues. For the CDR3, the DNA is TGTGCCACCAGTCGCTCGGGAAAGCAGTACTTC. As protein: CATSRSGKQYF.